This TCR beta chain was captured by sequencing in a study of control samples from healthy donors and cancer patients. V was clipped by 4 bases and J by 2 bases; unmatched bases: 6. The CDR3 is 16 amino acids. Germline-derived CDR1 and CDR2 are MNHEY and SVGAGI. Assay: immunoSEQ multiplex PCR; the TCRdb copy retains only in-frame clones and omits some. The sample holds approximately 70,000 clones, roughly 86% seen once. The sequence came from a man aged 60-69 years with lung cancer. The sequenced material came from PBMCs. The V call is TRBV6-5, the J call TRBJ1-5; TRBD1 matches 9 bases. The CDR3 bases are TGTGCCAGCAGTTCCGTAGGACAGGGGCGCAATCAGCCCCAGCATTTT. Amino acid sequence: CASSSVGQGRNQPQHF.